These 2 T cell receptor beta chains share one sample of origin, sequenced in a study of neoadjuvant anti-PD-1 for oral cavity cancer. Here immunoSEQ multiplex PCR was the method, and the copy in TCRdb shows in-frame clones only, minus some. In the table there are some 7,100 clones, roughly 60% of which are singletons. Specimen: tumor tissue, collected before nivolumab (anti-PD-1) treatment. Source of these receptors: a person aged 40-85 years with oral cavity squamous cell carcinoma.

V gene TRBV28 combines with J gene TRBJ1-1; 7 bases are a match to TRBD1. V gave up 6 bases and J gave up 4 bases; unmatched junction bases: 5. Germline V gives CDR1 MDHEN, CDR2 SYDVKM. The CDR3 totals 13 residues. In DNA form, the CDR3 reads TGTGCCAGCAGCCTTCCAGGGGGCACTGAAGCTTTCTTT. It is translated as CASSLPGGTEAFF.

The gene calls are TRBV4-2 and TRBJ2-7, with 7 bases identical to TRBD1. V lost 2 bases and J lost 3; bases outside the gene matches: 1. CDR3 size: 13 residues. Germline CDR1 is LGHNA and CDR2 is YNFKEQ. CDR3 residues: CASSQRQGYEQYF. The CDR3 nucleotides read TGTGCCAGCAGCCAAAGACAGGGCTACGAGCAGTACTTC.